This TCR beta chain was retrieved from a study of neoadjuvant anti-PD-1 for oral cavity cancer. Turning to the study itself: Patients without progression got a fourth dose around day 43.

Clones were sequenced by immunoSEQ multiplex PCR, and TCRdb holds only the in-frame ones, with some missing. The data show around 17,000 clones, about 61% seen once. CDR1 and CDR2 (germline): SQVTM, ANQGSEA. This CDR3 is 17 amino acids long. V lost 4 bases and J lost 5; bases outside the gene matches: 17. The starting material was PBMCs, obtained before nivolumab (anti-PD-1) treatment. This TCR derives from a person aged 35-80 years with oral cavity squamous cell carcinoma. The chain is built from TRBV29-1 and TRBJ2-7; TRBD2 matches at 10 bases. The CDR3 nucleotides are TGCAGCGTTGCCGGGACTAGCGACCCTCCCTACGATGACGAGCAGTACTTC. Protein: CSVAGTSDPPYDDEQYF.